Shown below are 21 T cell receptor beta chains from a single sample sequenced in a study of blood T cell repertoires in COVID-19. Produced via immunoSEQ multiplex PCR; TCRdb's table is partial and in-frame only. The sample holds 250,000 to 350,000 clones, about 83% seen once. The source material was peripheral blood. These receptors originate from a woman aged 45-60 years with acute or convalescent COVID-19.

There are a few counts of this clone. The limits of the CDR3 on the DNA are not certain, so only TCRdb's listed CDR3 is given. The V call is TRBV19, the J call TRBJ1-1; the table's D gene call, TRBD1, was not cross checked with the DNA. Germline V lookup: CDR1 LNHDA, CDR2 SQIVND (reference sequence). Termini included, the CDR3 measures 14 amino acids. Here the CDR3 reads CASSIVGEGAATFF.

The rearrangement joins TRBV11-3 to TRBJ2-1; 8 nucleotides align to TRBD2. With V trimmed by 2 bases and J by 10 bases, 16 bases remained unmatched. Germline V lookup: CDR1 SGHNT, CDR2 YENEEA. This CDR3 contains 17 residues. The CDR3: CASSLRKVAGPTMEQFF. The CDR3 bases are TGTGCCAGCAGCTTAAGAAAAGTAGCGGGACCTACAATGGAGCAGTTCTTC.

The chain employs TRBV5-5 and TRBJ2-2; TRBD1 matches 8 bases. The CDR3 length is 14 residues. With 1 base clipped from V and 5 bases from J, the junction kept 1 base outside the gene matches. The V gene's germline CDR1 is SGHKS and CDR2 YYEKEE (reference sequence). Here the CDR3 reads CASSLWTGTGELFF. In DNA, the CDR3 is TGTGCCAGCAGCTTGTGGACAGGGACCGGGGAGCTGTTTTTT. Filled out from reference TRBV5-5 and TRBJ2-2, the complete variable domain reads DAGVTQSPTHLIKTRGQQVTLRCSPISGHKSVSWYQQVLGQGPQFIFQYYEKEERGRGNFPDRFSARQFPNYSSELNVNALLLGDSALYLCASSLWTGTGELFFGEGSRLTVL.

The CDR3 region is CASSPSTYPYNEQFF. The DNA of the CDR3 is TGTGCCAGCAGTCCCTCGACATACCCCTACAATGAGCAGTTCTTC. The chain combines TRBV6-1 with TRBJ2-1; D unresolved. The CDR3 sequence is 15 residues long. The germline V gene has CDR1 MNHNS and CDR2 SASEGT. The V end lost 5 bases, the J end lost 2 bases, and 13 bases lay between the germline ends.

The CDR3 nucleotides are TGCAGTGTTCAAAAGGGGGTTTGGAATGAGCAGTTCTTC. Translating gives CSVQKGVWNEQFF. The chain is built from TRBV29-1 and TRBJ2-1, with a weak D call TRBD1 (6 bases). The V gene's germline CDR1 is SQVTM and CDR2 ANQGSEA. This CDR3 region has 13 residues.

The rearrangement links TRBV3-1 (or the pseudogene TRBV3-2) to TRBJ2-5, with TRBD1 matching 9 bases. V gave up 5 bases and J gave up 3 bases; unmatched junction bases: 4. There are 14 residues in the CDR3. Per the germline V gene, CDR1 is LGHDT and CDR2 is YNNKEL (reference sequence). CDR3 in amino acids: CASSDGTGKETQYF. The CDR3 coding sequence is TGTGCCAGCAGCGACGGGACAGGGAAAGAGACCCAGTACTTC.

V is TRBV6-5 and J is TRBJ1-2; TRBD1 agrees at 8 bases. The J segment lost 3 bases and the V segment lost 5 bases, leaving 5 bases of the junction unmatched. The germline V gene has CDR1 MNHEY and CDR2 SVGAGI. There are 14 residues in the CDR3. The chain's CDR3 is CASSPPTGDYGYTF. The CDR3 DNA reads TGTGCCAGCAGTCCCCCGACAGGGGACTATGGCTACACCTTC.

The chain has TRBV7-2 and TRBJ1-4; D gene unclear. The V gene's germline CDR1 is SGHTA and CDR2 FQGNSA. V lost 1 base and J 5 bases, leaving 5 bases between the germline ends. CDR3 length equals 13 residues. The chain's CDR3 is CASSLGQNEKLFF. DNA of the CDR3: TGTGCCAGCAGCTTAGGCCAGAATGAAAAACTGTTTTTT.

The V gene is TRBV4-2, the J gene TRBJ2-7, with TRBD1 matching over 8 bases. The trim removed 0 bases at V and 7 bases at J, leaving 8 bases unmatched. The CDR3 covers 15 residues. Per germline, CDR1 LGHNA and CDR2 YNFKEQ. The CDR3: CASSQDRSGGREQYF. The CDR3 nucleotides are TGTGCCAGCAGCCAAGATCGTTCAGGGGGCAGAGAGCAGTACTTC.

This chain connects TRBV5-4 to TRBJ1-2; no reliable D call. Germline V gives CDR1 SGHNT, CDR2 YYREEE (reference sequence). Trimming cost V 4 bases and J 8 bases, with 12 bases left between them. The CDR3 extends over 12 amino acids. CDR3 DNA sequence: TGTGCCAGCAGCGAGCGGGAAAACGGCTACACCTTC. It codes for CASSERENGYTF.

This clone occurred a few times. The V gene is TRBV2, the J gene TRBJ2-5; TRBD1 might be the D (6 bases). The length of the CDR3 is 14 residues. Trimming stripped 6 bases from V and 0 bases from J, with 11 bases between. CDR1 SNHLY and CDR2 FYNNEI come from the germline V gene. The CDR3 bases are TGTGCCAGCAGGGACAGCAGTTACCAAGAGACCCAGTACTTC. This gives the protein CASRDSSYQETQYF.

This clone was found a few times. V and J are TRBV7-9 and TRBJ1-1, with a tentative D call TRBD1 (5 bases). This CDR3 is 14 amino acids long. Deletions cut 2 bases from V and 4 bases from J, with 11 bases between. Per the germline V gene, CDR1 is SEHNR and CDR2 is FQNEAQ (reference sequence). The CDR3 nucleotides read TGTGCCAGCAGCTTATCTCAGGGAAGCACTGAAGCTTTCTTT. Residues: CASSLSQGSTEAFF.

J is TRBJ2-3 and V is TRBV5-4; 12 nucleotides line up with TRBD2. V was pared by 0 bases and J by 2 bases, with 7 bases of the junction left unmatched. Germline V CDR1 and CDR2: SGHNT, YYREEE (reference sequence). CDR3 size: 18 residues. DNA for the CDR3: TGTGCCAGCAGCTTGGAGGGGACTAGCGGGTCTTACACAGATACGCAGTATTTT. Its protein is CASSLEGTSGSYTDTQYF.

This rearrangement joins TRBV7-6 to TRBJ1-2; the D is unclear. The CDR3 is made up of 13 amino acids. V lost 4 bases to trimming and J lost 4 bases, with 10 bases between them. Germline V lookup: CDR1 SGHVS, CDR2 FNYEAQ. CDR3 protein: CASSSGLTYGYTF. The CDR3 DNA is TGTGCCAGCAGCTCCGGACTGACCTATGGCTACACCTTC. Supplemented by reference TRBV7-6 and TRBJ1-2, the full variable domain reads GAGVSQSPRYKVTKRGQDVALRCDPISGHVSLYWYRQALGQGPEFLTYFNYEAQQDKSGLPNDRFSAERPEGSISTLTIQRTEQRDSAMYRCASSSGLTYGYTFGSGTRLTVV.

J is TRBJ1-1 and V is TRBV5-1; 7 positions agree with TRBD1. V was pared by 0 bases and J by 0 bases, with 5 bases of the junction left unmatched. The germline V gene encodes CDR1 SGHRS and CDR2 YFSETQ. The length of the CDR3 is 16 residues. The CDR3 region has the DNA TGCGCCAGCAGCTTGGCGAGGGGGCAAATGAACACTGAAGCTTTCTTT. Its protein is CASSLARGQMNTEAFF.

The table lists this clone with a few counts. V is TRBV5-8 and J is TRBJ2-7; 8 positions match TRBD1. This CDR3 is 14 amino acids long. Germline assignment: CDR1 SGHTS and CDR2 YDEGEE. With V trimmed by 3 bases and J by 3 bases, 5 bases remained unmatched. The CDR3 sequence is CASSWAGGSYEQYV. The CDR3 DNA sequence: TGTGCCAGCAGCTGGGCAGGGGGCAGCTACGAGCAGTACGTC.

J is TRBJ2-7 and V is TRBV6-2 or TRBV6-3; D unclear. This CDR3 spans 12 amino acids. The germline V gene encodes CDR1 MNHEY and CDR2 SVGEGT. Trimming cost V 2 bases and J 6 bases, with 8 bases left between them. The CDR3 nucleotides are TGTGCCAGCAGTTACGCAGGCCGCGAGCAGTACGTC. Translated: CASSYAGREQYV.

This clone was detected a few times. The J gene is TRBJ2-7, the V gene TRBV9; 7 bases align to TRBD1. Germline loops: CDR1 SGDLS, CDR2 YYNGEE. The CDR3 is made up of 14 amino acids. The ends lost 6 bases at V and 2 bases at J; junction bases unmatched: 8. The CDR3 nucleotides read TGTGCCAGCAACGCCGGACAGGCAACCTACGAGCAGTACTTC. This sequence encodes CASNAGQATYEQYF.

The rearrangement uses TRBV6-5 and TRBJ2-7, with 9 nucleotides matching TRBD2. In germline, CDR1 is MNHEY, CDR2 SVGAGI. This CDR3 spans 15 amino acids. Germline trimming cut 5 bases from V and 6 bases from J; bases unmatched to any gene: 11. The CDR3, as DNA: TGTGCCAGCAGTACCCGGGGACTAGCAAAGGGCGAGCAGTACTTC. Protein sequence: CASSTRGLAKGEQYF.

The V call is TRBV30, the J call TRBJ1-2; no definite D call. Trimming stripped 4 bases from V and 0 bases from J, with 9 bases between. CDR3 length equals 13 residues. CDR1 is GTSNPN, CDR2 SVGIG, per germline (reference sequence). The chain's CDR3 is CAWTDGANYGYTF. DNA for the CDR3: TGTGCCTGGACCGACGGGGCTAACTATGGCTACACCTTC.

This chain joins TRBV10-3 and TRBJ1-2, with D perhaps TRBD1 (5 bases). Germline V CDR1 and CDR2: ENHRY, SYGVKD. Trimming took 3 bases from V and 1 from J, leaving 21 bases between them. The length of the CDR3 is 18 residues. CDR3 protein: CAISDSEGKREYNYGYTF. The CDR3 DNA is TGTGCCATCAGTGATTCGGAGGGGAAACGGGAGTATAACTATGGCTACACCTTC.